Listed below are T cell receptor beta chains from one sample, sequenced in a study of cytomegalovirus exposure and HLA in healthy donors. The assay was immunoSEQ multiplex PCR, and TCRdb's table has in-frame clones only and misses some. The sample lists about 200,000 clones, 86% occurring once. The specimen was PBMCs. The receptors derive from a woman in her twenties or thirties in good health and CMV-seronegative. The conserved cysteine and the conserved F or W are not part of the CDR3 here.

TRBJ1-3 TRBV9 ASSGGRLGTGDTIY
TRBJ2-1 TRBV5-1 ASSLGTSGGSGEQF
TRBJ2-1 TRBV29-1 SVGLAGDGEQF
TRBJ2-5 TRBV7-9 ASSRGWETQY
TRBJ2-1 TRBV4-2 ASSIGGGNNEQF
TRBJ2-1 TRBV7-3 ASSSGLAVEQF
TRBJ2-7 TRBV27 ASSRWDLRKYEQY
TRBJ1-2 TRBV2 ASSTGVSVYGYT
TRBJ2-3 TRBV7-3 ASSLLAGTDTQY
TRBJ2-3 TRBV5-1 ASREGGSDTQY
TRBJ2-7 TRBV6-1 ASSEQGTVPGEQY
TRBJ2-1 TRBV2 ASIGGLAGYNEQF
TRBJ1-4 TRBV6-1 ASSEVSVSRLF
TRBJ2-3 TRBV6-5 ASSYSGRDTDTQY
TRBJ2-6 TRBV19 ASSIGTDANVLT
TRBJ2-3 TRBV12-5 ASGLVRGSGRDPDTQY
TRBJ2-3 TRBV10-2 ASSDGTSGGAGDTQY